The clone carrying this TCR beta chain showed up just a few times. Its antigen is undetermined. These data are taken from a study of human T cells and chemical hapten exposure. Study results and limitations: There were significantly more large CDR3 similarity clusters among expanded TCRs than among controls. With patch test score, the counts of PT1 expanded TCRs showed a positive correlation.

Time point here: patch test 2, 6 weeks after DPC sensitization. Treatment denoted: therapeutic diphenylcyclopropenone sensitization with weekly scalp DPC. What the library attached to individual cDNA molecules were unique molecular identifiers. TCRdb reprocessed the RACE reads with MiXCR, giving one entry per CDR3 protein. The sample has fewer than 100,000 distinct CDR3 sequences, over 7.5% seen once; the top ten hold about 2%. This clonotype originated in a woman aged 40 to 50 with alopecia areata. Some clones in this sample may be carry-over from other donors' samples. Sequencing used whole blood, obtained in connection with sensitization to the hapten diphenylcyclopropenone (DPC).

The CDR3 sequence is CSATRAEVYEQYF. DNA of the CDR3: TGCAGTGCTACGAGAGCGGAGGTCTACGAGCAGTACTTC. The chain has TRBV20-1 and TRBJ2-7; D is possibly TRBD2 (5 bases). Trimming cost V 4 bases and J 3 bases, with 13 bases left between them. The CDR3 contains 13 residues. Germline V lookup: CDR1 DFQATT, CDR2 SNEGSKA (reference sequence).